This T cell receptor beta chain was retrieved from a study of T cell responses to AZD1222 COVID-19 vaccine. Notes on the study in general: Females outnumbered males among donors, who were mostly white British; clonal diversity was possibly underestimated. Sampling captured repertoires only after the peak T cell response. Reportedly, nearly half the spike-specific TCRs target unmutated variant regions.

Comments on this clone: The target antigen is unknown.

Profiling relied on immunoSEQ multiplex PCR, and the TCRdb table lists in-frame clones only, not all of them. This table has about 84,000 clones, about 90% appearing once. This specimen consisted of peripheral blood, obtained on day 0 of AZD1222 vaccination. The clonotype was recovered from an adult in good health.

CDR3 region: CSASPPSGSYEQYF. The CDR3 DNA reads TGCAGTGCTAGTCCGCCTAGCGGGAGCTACGAGCAGTACTTC. The chain uses TRBV20-1 and TRBJ2-7; 10 bases line up with TRBD2. With V trimmed by 3 bases and J by 3 bases, 5 bases remained unmatched. The germline gives CDR1 DFQATT, CDR2 SNEGSKA (reference sequence). This CDR3 is built from 14 residues.